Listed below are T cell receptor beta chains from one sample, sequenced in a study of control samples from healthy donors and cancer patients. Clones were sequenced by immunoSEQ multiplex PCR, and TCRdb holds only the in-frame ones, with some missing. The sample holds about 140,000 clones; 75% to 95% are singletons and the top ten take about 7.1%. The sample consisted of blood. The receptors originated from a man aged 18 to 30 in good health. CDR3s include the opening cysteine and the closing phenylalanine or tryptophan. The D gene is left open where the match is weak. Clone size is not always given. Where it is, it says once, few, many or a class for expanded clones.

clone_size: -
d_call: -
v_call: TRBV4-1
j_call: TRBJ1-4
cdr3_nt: TGCGCCAGCAGCCAGGTCATGAGGGCAACTAATGAAAAACTGTTTTTT
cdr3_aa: CASSQVMRATNEKLFF

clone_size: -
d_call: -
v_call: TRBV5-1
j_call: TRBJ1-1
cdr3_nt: TGCGCCAGCAGCGGGGTCAACGACGCTGAAGCTTTCTTT
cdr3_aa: CASSGVNDAEAFF

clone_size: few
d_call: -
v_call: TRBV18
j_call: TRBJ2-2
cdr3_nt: TGTGCCAGCTCCCAGGGGCCGAACACCGGGGAGCTGTTTTTT
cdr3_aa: CASSQGPNTGELFF

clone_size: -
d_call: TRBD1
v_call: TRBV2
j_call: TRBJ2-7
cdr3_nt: TGTGCCAGCAGCGAAGGACAGGGTGGTGGCGAGCAGTACTTC
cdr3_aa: CASSEGQGGGEQYF

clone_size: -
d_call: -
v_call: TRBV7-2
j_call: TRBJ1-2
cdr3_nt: TGTGCCAGCAGCCCCTGGGGGTCTGACTATGGCTACACCTTC
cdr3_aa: CASSPWGSDYGYTF

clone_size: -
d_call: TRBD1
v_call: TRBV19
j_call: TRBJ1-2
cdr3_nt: TGTGCCAGTACCCCGGGACAGGGACCTTATGGCTACACCTTC
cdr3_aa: CASTPGQGPYGYTF

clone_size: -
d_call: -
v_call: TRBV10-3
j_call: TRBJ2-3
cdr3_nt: TGTGCCATCAGCGGGACGGAGGGGGGCACAGATACGCAGTATTTT
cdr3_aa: CAISGTEGGTDTQYF

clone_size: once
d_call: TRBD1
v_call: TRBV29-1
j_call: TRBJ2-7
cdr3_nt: TGCAGCGTTGTGGGGGACAGGGACCACGAGCAGTACTTC
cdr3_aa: CSVVGDRDHEQYF

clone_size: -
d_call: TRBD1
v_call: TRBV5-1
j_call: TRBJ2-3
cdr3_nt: TGCGCCAGCAGCTTCTCTTCCGGGACAGGGGGCACAGATACGCAGTATTTT
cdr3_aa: CASSFSSGTGGTDTQYF

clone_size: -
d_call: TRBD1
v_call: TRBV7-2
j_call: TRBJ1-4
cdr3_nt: TGTGCCAGCAGCTTGACAGGGCCCACTAATGAAAAACTGTTTTTT
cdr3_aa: CASSLTGPTNEKLFF

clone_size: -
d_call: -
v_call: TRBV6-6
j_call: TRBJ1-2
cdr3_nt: TGTGCCAGCAGTCTCCGGGGCGTCACGGGGCAAGACTATGGCTACACCTTC
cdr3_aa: CASSLRGVTGQDYGYTF

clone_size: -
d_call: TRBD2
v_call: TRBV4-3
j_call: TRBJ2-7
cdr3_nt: TGCGCCAGCAGCCAAGAACGAGCGGGGGCCGGATACGAGCAGTACTTC
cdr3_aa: CASSQERAGAGYEQYF

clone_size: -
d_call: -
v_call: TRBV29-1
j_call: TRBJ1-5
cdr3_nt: TGCAGCGTTGGGGACAAAGACCAGCCCCAGCATTTT
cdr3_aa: CSVGDKDQPQHF

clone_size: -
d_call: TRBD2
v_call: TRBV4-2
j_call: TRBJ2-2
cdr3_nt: TGTGCCAGCAGCCAAGAGGCTAGCGGGGTAGGAGAGCTGTTTTTT
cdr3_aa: CASSQEASGVGELFF

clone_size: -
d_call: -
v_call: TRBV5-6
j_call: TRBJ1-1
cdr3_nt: TGTGCCAGCAGCTTGTGGCAGGCGAACACTGAAGCTTTCTTT
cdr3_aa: CASSLWQANTEAFF

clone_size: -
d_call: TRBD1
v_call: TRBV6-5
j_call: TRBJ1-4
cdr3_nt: TGTGCCAGCAGTTCCACCAGGGGGGGAAATGAAAAACTGTTTTTT
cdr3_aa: CASSSTRGGNEKLFF

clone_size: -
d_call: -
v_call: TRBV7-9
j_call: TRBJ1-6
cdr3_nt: TGTGCCAGCAGACCCGCACCAGGGGAAGGACCCCTCCACTTT
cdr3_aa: CASRPAPGEGPLHF

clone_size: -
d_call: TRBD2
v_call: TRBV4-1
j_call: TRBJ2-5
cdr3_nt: TGCGCCAGCAGCCACCCTGGGACTAGCTCAGAGACCCAGTACTTC
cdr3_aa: CASSHPGTSSETQYF

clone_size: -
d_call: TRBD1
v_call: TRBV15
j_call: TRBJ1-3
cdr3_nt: TGTGCCACCAGCAGAGATATAAGGGGGCAAGGAAACACCATATATTTT
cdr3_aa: CATSRDIRGQGNTIYF

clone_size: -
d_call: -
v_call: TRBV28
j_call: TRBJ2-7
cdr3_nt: TGTGCCAGCAGTTCCCCCCCCGGACGGGACTCCTACGAGCAGTACTTC
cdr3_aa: CASSSPPGRDSYEQYF

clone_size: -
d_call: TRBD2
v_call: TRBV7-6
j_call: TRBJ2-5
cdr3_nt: TGTGCCAGCAGCTTAAACGGCGGGGGGCCTCAAGAGACCCAGTACTTC
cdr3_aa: CASSLNGGGPQETQYF

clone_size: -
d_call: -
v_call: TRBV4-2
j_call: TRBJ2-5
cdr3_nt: TGTGCCAGCAGCCAAGAGGTCTTTGGCCCCCAGTACTTC
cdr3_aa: CASSQEVFGPQYF

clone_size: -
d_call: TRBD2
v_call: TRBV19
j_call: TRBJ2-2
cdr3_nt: TGTGCCAGTAGTAATTGGGAGGGGACCGGGGAGCTGTTTTTT
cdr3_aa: CASSNWEGTGELFF

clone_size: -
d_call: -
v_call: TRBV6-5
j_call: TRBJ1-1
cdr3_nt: TGTGCCAGCATGCTGACAGCCCGGAACACTGAAGCTTTCTTT
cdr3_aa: CASMLTARNTEAFF

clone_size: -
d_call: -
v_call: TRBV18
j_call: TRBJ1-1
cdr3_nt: TGTGCCAGCTCACCATCCGGTAACACTGAAGCTTTCTTT
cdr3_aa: CASSPSGNTEAFF

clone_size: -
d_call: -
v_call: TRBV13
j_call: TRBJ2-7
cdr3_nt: TGTGCCAGCAGCTTAGGGGGAAAATGGGGAACCCCAAGCTCCTACGAGCAGTACTTC
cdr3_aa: CASSLGGKWGTPSSYEQYF

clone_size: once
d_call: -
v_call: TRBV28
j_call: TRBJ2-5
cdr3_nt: TGTGCCAGCAGTTTAACTAAGAGGTCCCAGTACTTC
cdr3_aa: CASSLTKRSQYF

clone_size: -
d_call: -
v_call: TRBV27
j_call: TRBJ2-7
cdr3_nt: TGTGCCAGCAGTTTATCGTGGGCGACATTGTCTACGGGTGTCTACGAGCAGTACTTC
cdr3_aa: CASSLSWATLSTGVYEQYF

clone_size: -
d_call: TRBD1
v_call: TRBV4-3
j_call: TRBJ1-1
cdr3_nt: TGCGCCAGCAGCCAAGATCCCATACAGGGGTACGTTCAGATGAGGACTGAAGCTTTCTTT
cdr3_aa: CASSQDPIQGYVQMRTEAFF

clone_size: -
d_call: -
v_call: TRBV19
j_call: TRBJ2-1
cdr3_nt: TGTGCCAGTAGTATAAAGTACCGGGCAGGTGCCTACAATGAGCAGTTCTTC
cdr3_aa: CASSIKYRAGAYNEQFF

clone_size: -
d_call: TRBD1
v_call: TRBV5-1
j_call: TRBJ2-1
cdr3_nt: TGCGCCAGCAGCTTGGGACAGGGTAATGAGCAGTTCTTC
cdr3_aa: CASSLGQGNEQFF

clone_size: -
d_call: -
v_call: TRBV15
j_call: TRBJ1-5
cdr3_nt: TGTGCCACCAGCCCCCGGATCAGGAGCAATCAGCCCCAGCATTTT
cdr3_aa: CATSPRIRSNQPQHF

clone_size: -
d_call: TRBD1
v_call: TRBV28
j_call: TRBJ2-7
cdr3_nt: TGTGCCAGCAGTTGGGGCGGACAGGGGGCGAGGGAGCAGTACTTC
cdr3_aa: CASSWGGQGAREQYF

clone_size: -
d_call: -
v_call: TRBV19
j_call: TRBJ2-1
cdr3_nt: TGTGCCAGTAGTCCAGGGGTCGGGGAGCAGTTCTTC
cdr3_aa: CASSPGVGEQFF

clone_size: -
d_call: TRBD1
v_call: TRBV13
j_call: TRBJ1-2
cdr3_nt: TGTGCCAGCAGCTTCGGGACAGGGGCTTCTGGCTACACCTTC
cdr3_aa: CASSFGTGASGYTF

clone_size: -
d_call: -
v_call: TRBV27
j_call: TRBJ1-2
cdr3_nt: TGTGCCAGCAGTTCTGGGGGCTCCTACTATGGCTACACCTTC
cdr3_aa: CASSSGGSYYGYTF

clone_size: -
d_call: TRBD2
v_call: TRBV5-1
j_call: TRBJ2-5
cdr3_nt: TGCGCCAGCAGCTTGACTAGCGGGATAGAGACCCAGTACTTC
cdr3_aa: CASSLTSGIETQYF

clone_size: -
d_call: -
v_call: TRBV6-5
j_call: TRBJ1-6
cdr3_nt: TGTGCCAGCAGTTACCTGACCCGAGGGAATTCACCCCTCCACTTT
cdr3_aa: CASSYLTRGNSPLHF

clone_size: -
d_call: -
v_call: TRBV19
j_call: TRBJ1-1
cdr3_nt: TGTGCCAGTAGTACCACGAAGGACACTGAAGCTTTCTTT
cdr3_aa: CASSTTKDTEAFF

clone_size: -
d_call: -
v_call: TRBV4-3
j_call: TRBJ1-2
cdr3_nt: TGCGCCAGCAGCCTCAGTGACATAGCTAACTATGGCTACACCTTC
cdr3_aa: CASSLSDIANYGYTF

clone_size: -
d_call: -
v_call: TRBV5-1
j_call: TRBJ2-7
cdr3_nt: TGCGCCAGCAGCTTGGCCGGGGGCCTGGACGAGCAGTACTTC
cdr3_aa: CASSLAGGLDEQYF

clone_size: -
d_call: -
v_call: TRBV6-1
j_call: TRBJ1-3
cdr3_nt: TGTGCCAGCAGTGAAGCGCTTATAGTTTACGGGAACACCATATATTTT
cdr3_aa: CASSEALIVYGNTIYF

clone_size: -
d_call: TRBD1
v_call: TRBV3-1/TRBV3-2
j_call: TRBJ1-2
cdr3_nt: TGTGCCAGCAGCCAAGACATGGGACAGGGACTATTGGAAGGCTACACCTTC
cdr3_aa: CASSQDMGQGLLEGYTF

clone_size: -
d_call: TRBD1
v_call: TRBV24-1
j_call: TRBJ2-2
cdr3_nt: TGTGCCACCAGTGATTCGCTCACCGGGACAGGGGATCGAAGGGACACCGGGGAGCTGTTTTTT
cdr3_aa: CATSDSLTGTGDRRDTGELFF

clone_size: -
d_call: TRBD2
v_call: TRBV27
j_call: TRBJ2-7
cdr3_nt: TGTGCCAGCAGCGGTAGCGGGGATTGGGACGAGCAGTACTTC
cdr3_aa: CASSGSGDWDEQYF

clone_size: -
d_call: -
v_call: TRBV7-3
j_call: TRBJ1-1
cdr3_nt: TGTGCCAGCAGCCGGGACGGCCCTGAAGCTTTCTTT
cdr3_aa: CASSRDGPEAFF

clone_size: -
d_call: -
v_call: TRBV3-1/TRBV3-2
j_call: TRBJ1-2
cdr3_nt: TGTGCCAGCAGCCAAGGGGGCGACGGGAATGGCTACACCTTC
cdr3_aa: CASSQGGDGNGYTF

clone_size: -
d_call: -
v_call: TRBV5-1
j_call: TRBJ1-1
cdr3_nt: TGCGCCAGCAGCTTGGTCGGTGGGATCTCGTTAATTACAGGGGCTTTCTTT
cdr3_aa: CASSLVGGISLITGAFF

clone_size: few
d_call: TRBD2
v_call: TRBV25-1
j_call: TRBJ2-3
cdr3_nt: TGTGCCAGCAGTGAATCTATGGCGGGGGGGCCGGATACGCAGTATTTT
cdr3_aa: CASSESMAGGPDTQYF

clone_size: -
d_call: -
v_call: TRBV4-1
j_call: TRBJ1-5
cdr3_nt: TGCGCCAGCAGCCAAGTCTCAGGGCTCAATCAGCCCCAGCATTTT
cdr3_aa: CASSQVSGLNQPQHF

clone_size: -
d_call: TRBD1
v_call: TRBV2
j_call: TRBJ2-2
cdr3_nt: TGTGCCAGCAGTCGACAGGGGTTCGGGGAGCTGTTTTTT
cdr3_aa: CASSRQGFGELFF

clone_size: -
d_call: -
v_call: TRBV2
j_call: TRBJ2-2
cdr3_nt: TGTGCCATTGGGCACAGCACGAACACCGGGGAGCTGTTTTTT
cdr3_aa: CAIGHSTNTGELFF

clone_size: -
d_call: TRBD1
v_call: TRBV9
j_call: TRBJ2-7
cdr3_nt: TGTGCCAGCAGCGCCACTCCGGGACAGGCAGGCGAGCAGTACTTC
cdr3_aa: CASSATPGQAGEQYF

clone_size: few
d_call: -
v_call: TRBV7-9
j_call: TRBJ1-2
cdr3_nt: TGTGCCAGCAGCTTAGAAAGTGTGACAGCCTATGGCTACACCTTC
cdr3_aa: CASSLESVTAYGYTF